This is a list of T cell receptor beta chains from one sample in a study of T-cell memory formation after mild COVID-19. TCRdb reanalysed the 5' RACE reads using MiXCR and keeps one entry per CDR3 protein. The sample consists of about 350,000 distinct CDR3 sequences, approximately 22% of them appearing once. Sample: PBMCs or a T cell subset sorted from them (not recorded which). The source is a man younger than 30 who had mild COVID-19 (a few samples of this study predate the infection). Cell type and time point are not known. CDR3s include the opening cysteine and the closing phenylalanine or tryptophan. The order of the fields is CDR3 protein, CDR3 DNA, clone size, D gene, J gene, V gene. D genes are given only for firm matches. Not every row has a clone size; where given, it reads once, few, many or a size class.

CDR3: CSVLGQDYMNTEAFF; DNA: TGCAGCGTTCTTGGACAGGATTACATGAACACTGAAGCTTTCTTT; size: -; D: TRBD1; J: TRBJ1-1; V: TRBV29-1
CDR3: CASRKDPTGELFF; DNA: TGTGCCAGCAGAAAGGATCCCACCGGGGAGCTGTTTTTT; size: few; D: -; J: TRBJ2-2; V: TRBV2
CDR3: CASSSGPISGNTIYF; DNA: TGTGCCAGCAGCTCGGGACCGATCTCTGGAAACACCATATATTTT; size: -; D: -; J: TRBJ1-3; V: TRBV7-6
CDR3: CASSLGQMNTEAFF; DNA: TGCGCCAGCAGCCTAGGACAGATGAACACTGAAGCTTTCTTT; size: many; D: -; J: TRBJ1-1; V: TRBV5-1
CDR3: CASITSGGDDEQFF; DNA: TGTGCCAGCATCACTAGCGGGGGAGATGATGAGCAGTTCTTC; size: few; D: TRBD2; J: TRBJ2-1; V: TRBV6-4
CDR3: CASGLWSSSGGKEDTQYF; DNA: TGCGCCAGCGGGCTATGGTCTAGTAGCGGGGGTAAAGAAGATACGCAGTATTTT; size: -; D: TRBD2; J: TRBJ2-3; V: TRBV5-1
CDR3: CASRGVGRRTDTQYF; DNA: TGTGCCAGCAGGGGAGTGGGACGACGCACAGATACGCAGTATTTT; size: -; D: -; J: TRBJ2-3; V: TRBV7-9
CDR3: CASSWGAGTENYGYTF; DNA: TGTGCCAGCAGCTGGGGGGCTGGGACAGAGAACTATGGCTACACCTTC; size: -; D: TRBD1; J: TRBJ1-2; V: TRBV5-5
CDR3: CASTAWETQYF; DNA: TGTGCCAGCACCGCCTGGGAGACCCAGTACTTC; size: -; D: -; J: TRBJ2-5; V: TRBV7-9
CDR3: CASGLVQGQDTQYF; DNA: TGTGCTAGTGGTTTGGTACAGGGACAGGATACGCAGTATTTT; size: -; D: TRBD1; J: TRBJ2-3; V: TRBV12-5
CDR3: CASSQGLASGELFF; DNA: TGTGCCAGCAGCCAAGGACTAGCGTCCGGGGAGCTGTTTTTT; size: few; D: TRBD2; J: TRBJ2-2; V: TRBV4-2
CDR3: CASSYWRGPDMAEQYF; DNA: TGTGCCAGCAGTTACTGGAGGGGTCCGGATATGGCCGAGCAGTACTTC; size: -; D: -; J: TRBJ2-7; V: TRBV6-5
CDR3: CASRDYNEQFF; DNA: TGTGCCAGCCGGGACTACAATGAGCAGTTCTTC; size: many; D: -; J: TRBJ2-1; V: TRBV7-2
CDR3: CASSLGDRGLQETQYF; DNA: TGTGCCAGCAGCTTAGGGGACAGGGGACTACAAGAGACCCAGTACTTC; size: -; D: TRBD1; J: TRBJ2-5; V: TRBV7-9
CDR3: CASSLAPGAESPLHF; DNA: TGCGCCAGCAGCTTGGCCCCGGGGGCGGAATCACCCCTCCACTTT; size: few; D: -; J: TRBJ1-6; V: TRBV5-1
CDR3: CAISEHWTGGFNSPLHF; DNA: TGTGCCATCAGTGAGCACTGGACAGGGGGATTTAATTCACCCCTCCACTTT; size: -; D: TRBD1; J: TRBJ1-6; V: TRBV10-3
CDR3: CASSVGRYTDTQYF; DNA: TGTGCCAGCAGCGTAGGGCGGTACACAGATACGCAGTATTTT; size: few; D: -; J: TRBJ2-3; V: TRBV9
CDR3: CASSQARLTNTEAFF; DNA: TGCGCCAGCAGCCAAGCAAGACTGACCAACACTGAAGCTTTCTTT; size: few; D: -; J: TRBJ1-1; V: TRBV4-1
CDR3: CASSQSEGQGYLSNQPQHF; DNA: TGTGCCAGCAGCCAAAGTGAGGGACAGGGTTACCTTAGCAATCAGCCCCAGCATTTT; size: many; D: -; J: TRBJ1-5; V: TRBV21-1
CDR3: CASSQSQGRQPQHF; DNA: TGCGCCAGCAGCCAATCACAGGGACGTCAGCCCCAGCATTTT; size: -; D: -; J: TRBJ1-5; V: TRBV4-3
CDR3: CASSPSVQETQYF; DNA: TGTGCCAGCTCTCCTTCGGTCCAAGAGACCCAGTACTTC; size: few; D: -; J: TRBJ2-5; V: TRBV11-2
CDR3: CASSPPRGEKLFF; DNA: TGTGCCAGCAGCCCACCGAGGGGCGAAAAACTGTTTTTT; size: -; D: -; J: TRBJ1-4; V: TRBV7-8
CDR3: CASSPRDRTLAKNIQYF; DNA: TGTGCCAGTAGCCCGAGGGACAGGACTCTAGCCAAAAACATTCAGTACTTC; size: few; D: TRBD1; J: TRBJ2-4; V: TRBV19
CDR3: CSARQAAEKLFF; DNA: TGCAGTGCCAGACAGGCGGCCGAAAAACTGTTTTTT; size: -; D: -; J: TRBJ1-4; V: TRBV20-1
CDR3: CASSAESTDTQYF; DNA: TGTGCCAGCAGTGCAGAATCCACAGATACGCAGTATTTT; size: -; D: -; J: TRBJ2-3; V: TRBV2
CDR3: CASSLARASGGAGNEQFF; DNA: TGTGCCAGCAGCTTAGCGCGAGCTAGCGGGGGGGCGGGCAATGAGCAGTTCTTC; size: many; D: TRBD2; J: TRBJ2-1; V: TRBV7-2
CDR3: CASSLVGMAGTDTQYF; DNA: TGCGCCAGCAGCTTGGTGGGTATGGCAGGGACAGATACGCAGTATTTT; size: -; D: -; J: TRBJ2-3; V: TRBV5-1
CDR3: CSVRTGNTEAFF; DNA: TGCAGTGTTCGGACAGGGAACACTGAAGCTTTCTTT; size: many; D: TRBD1; J: TRBJ1-1; V: TRBV20-1
CDR3: CASSLALGEYNEQFF; DNA: TGTGCCAGCAGCTTAGCCCTCGGGGAGTACAATGAGCAGTTCTTC; size: few; D: -; J: TRBJ2-1; V: TRBV11-2
CDR3: CASSFIPGYNEQFF; DNA: TGCGCCAGCAGCTTCATCCCGGGCTACAATGAGCAGTTCTTC; size: few; D: -; J: TRBJ2-1; V: TRBV5-1
CDR3: CASSPVSSADTQYF; DNA: TGCGCCAGCAGCCCAGTCTCGTCAGCAGATACGCAGTATTTT; size: many; D: -; J: TRBJ2-3; V: TRBV4-3
CDR3: CASSQPGQGWTEAFF; DNA: TGCGCCAGCAGCCAACCGGGACAGGGATGGACTGAAGCTTTCTTT; size: -; D: TRBD1; J: TRBJ1-1; V: TRBV4-3
CDR3: CASSQKLGTRQPQHF; DNA: TGCGCCAGCAGCCAAAAATTAGGCACCCGTCAGCCCCAGCATTTT; size: few; D: -; J: TRBJ1-5; V: TRBV4-1
CDR3: CASIRGQMNTEAFF; DNA: TGTGCCAGCATCCGGGGACAGATGAACACTGAAGCTTTCTTT; size: few; D: TRBD1; J: TRBJ1-1; V: TRBV2
CDR3: CSARVPTEGGYTF; DNA: TGCAGTGCTAGAGTACCCACCGAGGGAGGCTACACCTTC; size: -; D: -; J: TRBJ1-2; V: TRBV20-1
CDR3: CSSSMTGFQDSPLHF; DNA: TGTTCCAGCAGTATGACAGGGTTCCAAGATTCACCCCTCCACTTT; size: -; D: TRBD1; J: TRBJ1-6; V: TRBV6-5
CDR3: CASSLDRVIGELFF; DNA: TGCGCCAGCAGCCTAGACAGGGTCATCGGGGAGCTGTTTTTT; size: few; D: TRBD1; J: TRBJ2-2; V: TRBV5-1
CDR3: CASSDNWGNQPQHF; DNA: TGTGCCAGCAGTGATAATTGGGGTAATCAGCCCCAGCATTTT; size: -; D: -; J: TRBJ1-5; V: TRBV6-1
CDR3: CASSQSDRGRPDTQYF; DNA: TGCGCCAGCAGCCAATCGGACAGGGGAAGGCCAGATACGCAGTATTTT; size: -; D: TRBD1; J: TRBJ2-3; V: TRBV4-3
CDR3: CASSFVAQRGNTQYF; DNA: TGTGCCAGCAGCTTTGTCGCCCAGCGGGGGAATACGCAGTATTTT; size: few; D: TRBD2; J: TRBJ2-3; V: TRBV5-4
CDR3: CASSPSGTRLSTQHF; DNA: TGTGCCAGTAGCCCCTCCGGGACAAGGCTTTCGACCCAGCATTTT; size: -; D: -; J: TRBJ1-5; V: TRBV19
CDR3: CASSQLVLGLPGELFF; DNA: TGCGCCAGCAGCCAATTAGTATTGGGGTTGCCCGGGGAGCTGTTTTTT; size: few; D: -; J: TRBJ2-2; V: TRBV4-1
CDR3: CASSRLGSSYNEQFF; DNA: TGTGCCAGCAGCCGCCTAGGGAGCTCCTACAATGAGCAGTTCTTC; size: -; D: -; J: TRBJ2-1; V: TRBV5-8
CDR3: CSAGTGTGIWDEQFF; DNA: TGCAGTGCTGGAACCGGGACAGGGATTTGGGATGAGCAGTTCTTC; size: many; D: TRBD1; J: TRBJ2-1; V: TRBV20-1
CDR3: CASSFTQRDLNF; DNA: TGTGCCAGCAGCTTCACGCAGCGGGACCTAAACTTT; size: many; D: -; J: TRBJ1-6; V: TRBV3-1
CDR3: CASSVVAGGSSGANVLTF; DNA: TGTGCCAGCAGCGTAGTGGCGGGGGGGAGCTCTGGGGCCAACGTCCTGACTTTC; size: -; D: TRBD2; J: TRBJ2-6; V: TRBV9
CDR3: CASSGTGGYNEQFF; DNA: TGTGCCAGCAGTGGGACAGGGGGCTACAATGAGCAGTTCTTC; size: -; D: TRBD1; J: TRBJ2-1; V: TRBV2
CDR3: CASSYSSADTDTQYF; DNA: TGTGCCAGCAGTTACTCGAGTGCGGACACAGATACGCAGTATTTT; size: once; D: -; J: TRBJ2-3; V: TRBV6-2/TRBV6-3
CDR3: CASSLDKSYEQYF; DNA: TGTGCCAGCAGCTTAGACAAGTCCTACGAGCAGTACTTC; size: few; D: -; J: TRBJ2-7; V: TRBV7-9
CDR3: CSVGTVGDTQYF; DNA: TGCAGCGTTGGGACAGTGGGAGATACGCAGTATTTT; size: few; D: -; J: TRBJ2-3; V: TRBV29-1
CDR3: CASSQGDYLEPQHF; DNA: TGCGCCAGCAGCCAAGGGGATTACTTGGAGCCCCAGCATTTT; size: -; D: -; J: TRBJ1-5; V: TRBV4-3
CDR3: CSAGIGGANYGYTF; DNA: TGCAGCGCTGGTATCGGCGGGGCTAACTATGGCTACACCTTC; size: -; D: -; J: TRBJ1-2; V: TRBV29-1
CDR3: CASSPRTGGETEAFF; DNA: TGTGCCAGCAGTCCCCGGACAGGGGGAGAAACTGAAGCTTTCTTT; size: -; D: TRBD1; J: TRBJ1-1; V: TRBV6-5
CDR3: CASTNYTVPRYGYTF; DNA: TGTGCCAGCACGAATTACACCGTACCGCGCTATGGCTACACCTTC; size: many; D: -; J: TRBJ1-2; V: TRBV27
CDR3: CGGGLYDGYTF; DNA: TGCGGCGGGGGGTTGTATGATGGCTACACCTTC; size: -; D: -; J: TRBJ1-2; V: TRBV20-1
CDR3: CASSAGPQETQYF; DNA: TGTGCCAGCAGCGCGGGACCCCAAGAGACCCAGTACTTC; size: many; D: -; J: TRBJ2-5; V: TRBV9
CDR3: CASREGLTQETQYF; DNA: TGTGCCAGCAGAGAGGGACTGACCCAAGAGACCCAGTACTTC; size: few; D: -; J: TRBJ2-5; V: TRBV2
CDR3: CASSLGTVNEQFF; DNA: TGTGCCAGCAGCTTAGGGACAGTAAATGAGCAGTTCTTC; size: -; D: -; J: TRBJ2-1; V: TRBV7-6
CDR3: CASSQDLGYGAKNIQYF; DNA: TGCGCCAGCAGCCAAGATCTAGGCTACGGGGCCAAAAACATTCAGTACTTC; size: many; D: -; J: TRBJ2-4; V: TRBV4-3